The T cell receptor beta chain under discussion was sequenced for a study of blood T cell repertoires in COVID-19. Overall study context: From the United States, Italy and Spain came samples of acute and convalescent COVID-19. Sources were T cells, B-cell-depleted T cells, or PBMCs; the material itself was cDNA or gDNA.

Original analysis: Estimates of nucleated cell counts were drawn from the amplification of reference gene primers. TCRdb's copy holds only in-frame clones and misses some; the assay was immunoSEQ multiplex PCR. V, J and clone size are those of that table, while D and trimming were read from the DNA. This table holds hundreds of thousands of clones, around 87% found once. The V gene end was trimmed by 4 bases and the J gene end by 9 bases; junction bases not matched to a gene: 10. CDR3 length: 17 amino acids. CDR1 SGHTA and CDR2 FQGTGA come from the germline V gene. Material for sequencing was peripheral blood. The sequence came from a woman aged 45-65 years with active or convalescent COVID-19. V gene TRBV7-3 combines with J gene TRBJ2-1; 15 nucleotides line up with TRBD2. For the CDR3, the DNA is TGTGCCAGCAGCTCATCGGGACTAGCGGGGGGTATCGGTGAGCAGTTCTTC. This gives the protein CASSSSGLAGGIGEQFF.